A selection of T cell receptor beta chains follows, all from one sample in a study of T cell clones after liver transplantation. Using immunoSEQ multiplex PCR, the repertoire was profiled, and TCRdb retains in-frame clones only, with some absent. This table holds 70,000 to 80,000 clones, roughly 90% found once. The sequencing here drew on CD4+ T cells from blood, taken before liver transplant. The receptor set was obtained from a human donor who received a liver transplant. The CDR3 runs from the conserved cysteine through the conserved F or W. A D gene is named only where the DNA matches it firmly. Clone sizes are given selectively: once, few, many, or a class where the clone is expanded.

j_call,v_call,d_call,cdr3_length,clone_size,cdr3_nt,cdr3_aa
TRBJ2-1,TRBV5-4,.,15,.,TGTGCCAGCAGCTTGGCGGGGCAAAGCTACAATGAGCAGTTCTTC,CASSLAGQSYNEQFF
TRBJ2-1,TRBV19,TRBD1,14,few,TGTGCCAGTGCCGGGACAGGGGGTGAGGGTGAGCAGTTCTTC,CASAGTGGEGEQFF
TRBJ2-6,TRBV5-4,TRBD2,17,.,TGTGCCAGCCACTGGGGCGGGAGATCATCGGGGGCCAACGTCCTGACTTTC,CASHWGGRSSGANVLTF
TRBJ2-3,TRBV18,.,13,.,TGTGCCAGCTCGTTGGACACCACAGATACGCAGTATTTT,CASSLDTTDTQYF
TRBJ1-5,TRBV30,.,13,.,TGTGCCTGGACCAAAGGGGGGTATCAGCCCCAGCATTTT,CAWTKGGYQPQHF
TRBJ2-1,TRBV19,.,14,.,TGTGCCAGTAGTATGACTAGGCCCTACAATGAGCAGTTCTTC,CASSMTRPYNEQFF
TRBJ2-1,TRBV28,.,14,.,TGTGCCAGCAGTTCCGGTTTTAGTGGTAATGAGCAGTTCTTC,CASSSGFSGNEQFF
TRBJ2-5,TRBV5-4,.,13,.,TGTGCCAGCAGCCCCGGGCAGGGGGAGACCCAGTACTTC,CASSPGQGETQYF
TRBJ1-1,TRBV28,.,14,.,TGTGCCAGCAGAGCCTTTGTTGGGGGCACTGAAGCTTTCTTT,CASRAFVGGTEAFF
TRBJ2-7,TRBV5-4,.,15,once,TGTGCCAGCAGCTTCGGCGGCACAGAAGACTACGAGCAGTACTTC,CASSFGGTEDYEQYF
TRBJ2-7,TRBV5-1,TRBD1,17,.,TGCGCCAGCAGCTTTTTACAGGGGGGCGGCTCTGGTGGCGAGCAGTACTTC,CASSFLQGGGSGGEQYF
TRBJ2-3,TRBV5-1,TRBD2,15,.,TGCGCCAGCAGCACCGCGGGAGTTAGCACAGATACGCAGTATTTT,CASSTAGVSTDTQYF
TRBJ2-5,TRBV7-2,.,14,.,TGTGCCAGCAGCTTAGGCGGGTCCCAAGAGACCCAGTACTTC,CASSLGGSQETQYF
TRBJ2-1,TRBV5-1,TRBD2,16,.,TGCGCCAGCAGCTTTAGCGGGGCGAGCTCCTACAATGAGCAGTTCTTC,CASSFSGASSYNEQFF
TRBJ2-5,TRBV10-3,TRBD2,14,.,TGTGCCATCAGTGGGGCTAGCGGGAGTGAGACCCAGTACTTC,CAISGASGSETQYF
TRBJ2-2,TRBV9,TRBD2,15,.,TGTGCCAGCAGCGTAACTAGCGTCGGCACCGGGGAGCTGTTTTTT,CASSVTSVGTGELFF
TRBJ2-7,TRBV7-9,.,12,.,TGTGCCAGCAGCGCAGTCTCCTACGAGCAGTACTTC,CASSAVSYEQYF
TRBJ2-1,TRBV29-1,.,15,.,TGCAGCGTCGACCAACCGGGACAAGCTTCCAATGAGCAGTTCTTC,CSVDQPGQASNEQFF
TRBJ2-4,TRBV7-9,.,18,.,TGTGCCAGCAGCCCTCCGGTCGGTCAGTTGAGAGCCAAAAACATTCAGTACTTC,CASSPPVGQLRAKNIQYF
TRBJ1-4,TRBV14,.,16,.,TGTGCCAGCAGCCAAGAAGCGCGGGTAGCTAATGAAAAACTGTTTTTT,CASSQEARVANEKLFF
TRBJ1-1,TRBV5-6,TRBD1,16,.,TGTGCCAGCAGCTGGGGACAGGGGGTTACCTACACTGAAGCTTTCTTT,CASSWGQGVTYTEAFF
TRBJ2-6,TRBV7-3,.,19,.,TGTGCCAGCAGCCGGGGTCACGGTTATTCAGACTCTGGGGCCAACGTCCTGACTTTC,CASSRGHGYSDSGANVLTF
TRBJ1-4,TRBV7-8,TRBD1,16,.,TGTGCCAGCAGCTTAGCGCCGGGCAGGGGGGCAGGAAAACTGTTTTTT,CASSLAPGRGAGKLFF